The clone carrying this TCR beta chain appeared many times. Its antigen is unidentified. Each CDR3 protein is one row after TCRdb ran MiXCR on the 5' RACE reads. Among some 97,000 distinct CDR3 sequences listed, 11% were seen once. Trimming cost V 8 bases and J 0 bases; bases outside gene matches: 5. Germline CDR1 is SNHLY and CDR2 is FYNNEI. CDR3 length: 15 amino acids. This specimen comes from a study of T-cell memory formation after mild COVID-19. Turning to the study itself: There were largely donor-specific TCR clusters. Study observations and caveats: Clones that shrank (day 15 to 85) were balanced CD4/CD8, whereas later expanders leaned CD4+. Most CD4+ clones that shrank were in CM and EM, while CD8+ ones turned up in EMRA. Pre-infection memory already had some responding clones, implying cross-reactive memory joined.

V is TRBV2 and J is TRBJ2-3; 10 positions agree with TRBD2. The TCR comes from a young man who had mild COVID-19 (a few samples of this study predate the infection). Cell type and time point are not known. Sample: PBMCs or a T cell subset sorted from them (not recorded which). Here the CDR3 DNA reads TGTGCCAGCTTTACTAGCGGGGCCAGCACAGATACGCAGTATTTT. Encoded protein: CASFTSGASTDTQYF. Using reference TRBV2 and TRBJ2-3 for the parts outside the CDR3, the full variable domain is EPEVTQTPSHQVTQMGQEVILRCVPISNHLYFYWYRQILGQKVEFLVSFYNNEISEKSEIFDDQFSVERPDGSNFTLKIRSTKLEDSAMYFCASFTSGASTDTQYFGPGTRLTVL.